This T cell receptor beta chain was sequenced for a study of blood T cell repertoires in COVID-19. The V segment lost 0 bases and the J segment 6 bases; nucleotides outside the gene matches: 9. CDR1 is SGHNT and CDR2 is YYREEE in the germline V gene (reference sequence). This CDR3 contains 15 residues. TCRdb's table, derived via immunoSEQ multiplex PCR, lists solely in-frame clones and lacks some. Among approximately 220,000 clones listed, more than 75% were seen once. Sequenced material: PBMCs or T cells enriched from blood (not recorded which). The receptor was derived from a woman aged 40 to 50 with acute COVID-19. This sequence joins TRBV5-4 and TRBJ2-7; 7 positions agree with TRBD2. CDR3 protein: CASSLAQGGNSEQYF. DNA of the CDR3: TGTGCCAGCAGCTTGGCTCAGGGAGGGAACAGCGAGCAGTACTTC.